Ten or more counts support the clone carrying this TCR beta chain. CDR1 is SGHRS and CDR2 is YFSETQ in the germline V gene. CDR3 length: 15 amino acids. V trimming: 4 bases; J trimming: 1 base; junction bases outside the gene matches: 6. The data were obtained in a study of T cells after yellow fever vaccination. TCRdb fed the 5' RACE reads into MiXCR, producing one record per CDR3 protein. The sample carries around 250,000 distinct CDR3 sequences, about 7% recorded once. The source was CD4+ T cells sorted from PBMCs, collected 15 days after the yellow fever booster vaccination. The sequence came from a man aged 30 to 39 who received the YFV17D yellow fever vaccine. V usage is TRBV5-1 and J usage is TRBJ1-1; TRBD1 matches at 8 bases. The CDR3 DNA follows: TGCGCCAGCAGCCCCCCGACAGGGGCGAACACTGAAGCTTTCTTT. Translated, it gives CASSPPTGANTEAFF.